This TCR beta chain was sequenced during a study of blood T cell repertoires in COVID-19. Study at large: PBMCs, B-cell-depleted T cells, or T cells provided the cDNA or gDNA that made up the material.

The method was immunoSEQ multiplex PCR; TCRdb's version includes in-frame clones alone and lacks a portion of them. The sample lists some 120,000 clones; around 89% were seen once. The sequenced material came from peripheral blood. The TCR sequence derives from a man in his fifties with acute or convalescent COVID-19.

CDR3 residues: CSVEAGAGGLRIAKNIQYF. In DNA form, the CDR3 reads TGCAGCGTTGAAGCTGGGGCGGGAGGGCTCCGCATAGCCAAAAACATTCAGTACTTC. The V and J genes are TRBV29-1 and TRBJ2-4; 9 bases are a match to TRBD2. The trim removed 1 base at V and 0 bases at J, leaving 13 bases unmatched. CDR3 length: 19 residues. Germline CDR1 reads SQVTM; CDR2 reads ANQGSEA.